What follows are 6 T cell receptor beta chains derived from one specimen sequenced in a study of T cell repertoires in cytomegalovirus infection. Using its own MiXCR run on the reads, TCRdb lists one record per CDR3 protein. The table has roughly 230,000 distinct CDR3 sequences, about 12% seen once. Sequenced sample: PBMCs. All receptors come from a human donor in good health (CMV status not recorded). Some clones in this sample may be carry-over from other donors' samples.

This clonotype occurred many times. The rearrangement links TRBV6-2 or TRBV6-3 to TRBJ2-1; D is undetermined. This CDR3 comprises 15 residues. V lost 2 bases, J lost 0 bases, and 8 bases lay in between. The germline V gene has CDR1 MNHEY and CDR2 SVGEGT. CDR3 DNA: TGTGCCAGCAGTTACAGTGCCAGCTCCTACAATGAGCAGTTCTTC. Protein product: CASSYSASSYNEQFF.

With respect to this clonotype: The conserved phenylalanine or tryptophan normally closing the CDR3 is absent here, so this likely arose from a read error. The chain couples TRBV6-2 or TRBV6-3 to TRBJ2-7; perhaps TRBD1 as D (5 bases). Germline loops: CDR1 MNHEY, CDR2 SVGEGT. V was shortened by 6 bases and J by 3 bases, with 9 bases between the two germline ends. The CDR3 contains 12 residues. The CDR3 sequence: CASSRQFYEQYL. Written as DNA, the CDR3 is TGTGCCAGCAGCCGACAGTTCTACGAGCAGTACCTC.

The chain carries TRBV28 and TRBJ2-7, with a weak D call TRBD1 (5 bases). Between the trimmed V and J ends, which lost 8 bases and 0 bases, there was a span of 11 bases. This CDR3 has 13 amino acids. Germline V gives CDR1 MDHEN, CDR2 SYDVKM. The chain's CDR3 is CASGMTVSYEQYF. DNA for the CDR3: TGTGCCAGCGGTATGACAGTCTCCTACGAGCAGTACTTC.

Many counts were recorded for this clonotype. V and J are TRBV6-1 and TRBJ2-2, with TRBD1 identical over 10 bases. V lost 1 base and J lost 5; bases outside the gene matches: 4. The CDR3 is 16 residues long. Germline V gene sequence: CDR1 MNHNS, CDR2 SASEGT. The CDR3 DNA is TGTGCCAGCAGTGAAGTCCCGGGACAGGGGACCGGGGAGCTGTTTTTT. Translating it yields CASSEVPGQGTGELFF.

Ten or more counts support this clonotype. V and J are TRBV7-2 and TRBJ2-2; the D gene is possibly TRBD2 (5 bases). Germline-derived CDR1 and CDR2 are SGHTA and FQGNSA. This CDR3 comprises 16 residues. V was shortened by 2 bases and J by 2 bases, with 12 bases between the two germline ends. DNA of the CDR3: TGTGCCAGCAGCTTATTAGGCGGAGGCAACACCGGGGAGCTGTTTTTT. This gives the protein CASSLLGGGNTGELFF.

This sequence joins TRBV27 and TRBJ2-6; no definite D call. The length of the CDR3 is 14 residues. Trimming took 4 bases from V and 2 from J, leaving 6 bases between them. CDR1 is MNHEY and CDR2 is SMNVEV in the germline V gene (reference sequence). The CDR3 protein is CASSSVAGANVLTF. CDR3 DNA sequence: TGTGCCAGCAGTTCAGTCGCTGGGGCCAACGTCCTGACTTTC.